The clone carrying this TCR beta chain was seen ten or more times. What it binds is not known. This entry belongs to a study of neurological immune-mediated disorders. Study-level points and caveats: Patients with HTLV-1-associated myelopathy had the highest level of TCR clonal expansion, whereas patients with multiple sclerosis had the lowest level, falling beneath the level found in healthy controls.

It was by 5'RACE with 10-nucleotide random UMIs that the cDNA was made. Over 180 million TCR-beta sequences (from 15-18 subjects) were yielded by each sequencing run. Each CDR3 protein gets one entry after TCRdb re-called the 5' RACE reads with MiXCR. The sample lists roughly 61,000 distinct CDR3 sequences, over 8.5% occurring once. Time point denoted: longitudinal time-point 1 (baseline). Germline loops: CDR1 SGHRS, CDR2 YFSETQ. The CDR3 length is 14 residues. V dropped 5 bases and J dropped 4 bases, with 14 bases sitting between them. Sequenced sample: PBMCs. This clonotype was obtained from a male donor with HTLV-1-associated myelopathy (HAM/TSP). V is TRBV5-1 and J is TRBJ2-3; D not certain. The CDR3 protein is CASRQDWGADTQYF. In DNA, the CDR3 is TGCGCCAGCAGACAAGACTGGGGTGCAGATACGCAGTATTTT.